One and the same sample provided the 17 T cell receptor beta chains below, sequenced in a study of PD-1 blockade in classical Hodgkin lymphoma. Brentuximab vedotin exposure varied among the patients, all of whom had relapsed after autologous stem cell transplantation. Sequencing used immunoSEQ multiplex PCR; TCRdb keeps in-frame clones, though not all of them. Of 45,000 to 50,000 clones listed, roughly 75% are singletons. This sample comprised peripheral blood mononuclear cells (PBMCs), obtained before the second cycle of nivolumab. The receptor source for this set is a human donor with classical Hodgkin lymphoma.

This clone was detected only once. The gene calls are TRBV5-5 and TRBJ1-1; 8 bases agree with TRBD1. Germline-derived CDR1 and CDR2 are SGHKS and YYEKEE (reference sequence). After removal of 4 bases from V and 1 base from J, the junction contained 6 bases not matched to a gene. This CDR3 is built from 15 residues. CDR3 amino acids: CASSQEGQANTEAFF. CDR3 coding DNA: TGTGCCAGCAGCCAAGAGGGACAGGCGAACACTGAAGCTTTCTTT.

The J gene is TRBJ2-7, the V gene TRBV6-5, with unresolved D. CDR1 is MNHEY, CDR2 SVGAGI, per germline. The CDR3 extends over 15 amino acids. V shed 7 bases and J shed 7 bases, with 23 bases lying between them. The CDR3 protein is CASNTPRESVGEQYF. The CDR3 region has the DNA TGTGCCAGCAATACCCCCAGAGAGTCTGTGGGGGAGCAGTACTTC.

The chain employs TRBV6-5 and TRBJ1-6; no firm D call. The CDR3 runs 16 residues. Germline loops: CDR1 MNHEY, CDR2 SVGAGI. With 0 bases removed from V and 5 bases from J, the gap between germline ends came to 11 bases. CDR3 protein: CASSYSFGGNNSPLHF. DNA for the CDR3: TGTGCCAGCAGTTACTCTTTCGGCGGTAATAATTCACCCCTCCACTTT.

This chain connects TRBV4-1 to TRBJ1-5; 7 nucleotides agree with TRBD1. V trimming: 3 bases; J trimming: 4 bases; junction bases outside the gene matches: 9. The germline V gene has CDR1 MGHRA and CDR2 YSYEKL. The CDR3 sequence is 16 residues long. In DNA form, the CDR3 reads TGCGCCAGCAGCCACGGTCTGACAGGGAATAATCAGCCCCAGCATTTT. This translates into CASSHGLTGNNQPQHF.

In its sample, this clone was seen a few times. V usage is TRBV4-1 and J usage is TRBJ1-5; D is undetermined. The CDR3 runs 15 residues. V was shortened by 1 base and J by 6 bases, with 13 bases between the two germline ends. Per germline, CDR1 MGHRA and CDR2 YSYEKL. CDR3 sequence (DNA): TGCGCCAGCAGCCAAGTAGGTCTGGCAGGTCAGCCCCAGCATTTT. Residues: CASSQVGLAGQPQHF.

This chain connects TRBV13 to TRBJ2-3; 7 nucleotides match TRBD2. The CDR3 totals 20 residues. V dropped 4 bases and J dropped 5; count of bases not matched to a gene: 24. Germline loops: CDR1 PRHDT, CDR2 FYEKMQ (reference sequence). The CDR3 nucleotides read TGTGCCAGCAGCTCTCCCTTGGGGTGGATGGCGGGAGTAGGTGGAGATACGCAGTATTTT. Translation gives CASSSPLGWMAGVGGDTQYF.

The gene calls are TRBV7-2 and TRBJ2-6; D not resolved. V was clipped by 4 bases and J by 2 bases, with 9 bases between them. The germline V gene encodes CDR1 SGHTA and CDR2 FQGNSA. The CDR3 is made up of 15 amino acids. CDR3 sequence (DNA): TGTGCCAGCAGCTCCGAGGTAGCTGGGGCCAACGTCCTGACTTTC. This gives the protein CASSSEVAGANVLTF.

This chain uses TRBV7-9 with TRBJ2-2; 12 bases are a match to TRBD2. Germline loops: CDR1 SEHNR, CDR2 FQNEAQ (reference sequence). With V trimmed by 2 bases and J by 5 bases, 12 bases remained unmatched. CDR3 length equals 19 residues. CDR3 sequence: CASSLHWPGTSGLTGELFF. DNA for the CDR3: TGTGCCAGCAGCTTACACTGGCCTGGGACTAGCGGGTTGACCGGGGAGCTGTTTTTT. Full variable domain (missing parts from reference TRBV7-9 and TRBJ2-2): DTGVSQNPRHKITKRGQNVTFRCDPISEHNRLYWYRQTLGQGPEFLTYFQNEAQLEKSRLLSDRFSAERPKGSFSTLEIQRTEQGDSAMYLCASSLHWPGTSGLTGELFFGEGSRLTVL.

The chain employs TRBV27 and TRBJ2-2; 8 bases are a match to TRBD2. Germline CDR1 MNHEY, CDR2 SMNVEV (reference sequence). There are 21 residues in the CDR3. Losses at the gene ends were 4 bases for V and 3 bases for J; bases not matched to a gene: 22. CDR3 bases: TGTGCCAGCAGTTCGACACGATTTCCGGGTGTAGCGGGACTGCACACCGGGGAGCTGTTTTTT. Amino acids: CASSSTRFPGVAGLHTGELFF.

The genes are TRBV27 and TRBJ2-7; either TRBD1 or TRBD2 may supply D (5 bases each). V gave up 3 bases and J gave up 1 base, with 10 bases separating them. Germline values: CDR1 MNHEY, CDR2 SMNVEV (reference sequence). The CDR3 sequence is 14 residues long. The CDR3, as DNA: TGTGCCAGCAGTTTCAATGGGGGATCCTACGAGCAGTACTTC. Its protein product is CASSFNGGSYEQYF.

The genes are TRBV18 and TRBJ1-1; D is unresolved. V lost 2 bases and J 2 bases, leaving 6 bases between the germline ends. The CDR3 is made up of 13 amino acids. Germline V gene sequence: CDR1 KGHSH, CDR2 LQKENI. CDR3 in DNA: TGTGCCAGCTCACCATCGGGTAACACTGAAGCTTTCTTT. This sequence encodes CASSPSGNTEAFF.

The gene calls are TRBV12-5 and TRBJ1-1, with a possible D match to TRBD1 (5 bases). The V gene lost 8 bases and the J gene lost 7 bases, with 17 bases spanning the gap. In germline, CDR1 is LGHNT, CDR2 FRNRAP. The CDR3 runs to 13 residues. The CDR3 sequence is CASRGLRAFEAFF. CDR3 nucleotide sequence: TGTGCTAGTCGGGGACTACGGGCCTTTGAAGCTTTCTTT.

CDR3 in amino acids: CASSVGTNSPLHF. DNA for the CDR3: TGTGCCAGCAGCGTAGGAACCAATTCACCCCTCCACTTT. This chain uses TRBV5-4 with TRBJ1-6; the D is unclear. This CDR3 spans 13 amino acids. V shed 4 bases and J shed 7 bases, with 9 bases lying between them. Looked up from germline, CDR1 is SGHNT and CDR2 is YYREEE (reference sequence).

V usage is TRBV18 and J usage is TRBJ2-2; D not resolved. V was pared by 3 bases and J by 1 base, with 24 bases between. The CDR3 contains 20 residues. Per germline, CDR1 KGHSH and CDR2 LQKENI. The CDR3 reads CASSPVPRASVKGNTGELFF. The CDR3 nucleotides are TGTGCCAGCTCACCGGTCCCCCGGGCAAGCGTGAAGGGGAACACCGGGGAGCTGTTTTTT.

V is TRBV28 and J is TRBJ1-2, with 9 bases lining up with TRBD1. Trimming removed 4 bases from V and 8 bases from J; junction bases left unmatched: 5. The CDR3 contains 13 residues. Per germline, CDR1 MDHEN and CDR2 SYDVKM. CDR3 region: CASSSGQGLGYTF. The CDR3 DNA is TGTGCCAGCAGTTCGGGACAGGGTTTAGGCTACACCTTC.

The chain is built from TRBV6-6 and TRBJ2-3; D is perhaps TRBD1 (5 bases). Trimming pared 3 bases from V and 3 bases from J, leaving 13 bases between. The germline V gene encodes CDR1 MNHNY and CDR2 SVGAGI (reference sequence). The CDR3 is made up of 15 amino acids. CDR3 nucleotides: TGTGCCAGCAGTTATGAAACAGGTCGGACAGATACGCAGTATTTT. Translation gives CASSYETGRTDTQYF.

The CDR3 loop reads CASSVGTTYEQYF. DNA for the CDR3: TGTGCCAGCAGCGTAGGGACCACCTACGAGCAGTACTTC. V is TRBV9 and J is TRBJ2-7; D unclear. This CDR3 contains 13 residues. The ends were cut back, 0 bases at V and 2 bases at J, with 6 bases in the middle. CDR1 is SGDLS, CDR2 YYNGEE, per germline.